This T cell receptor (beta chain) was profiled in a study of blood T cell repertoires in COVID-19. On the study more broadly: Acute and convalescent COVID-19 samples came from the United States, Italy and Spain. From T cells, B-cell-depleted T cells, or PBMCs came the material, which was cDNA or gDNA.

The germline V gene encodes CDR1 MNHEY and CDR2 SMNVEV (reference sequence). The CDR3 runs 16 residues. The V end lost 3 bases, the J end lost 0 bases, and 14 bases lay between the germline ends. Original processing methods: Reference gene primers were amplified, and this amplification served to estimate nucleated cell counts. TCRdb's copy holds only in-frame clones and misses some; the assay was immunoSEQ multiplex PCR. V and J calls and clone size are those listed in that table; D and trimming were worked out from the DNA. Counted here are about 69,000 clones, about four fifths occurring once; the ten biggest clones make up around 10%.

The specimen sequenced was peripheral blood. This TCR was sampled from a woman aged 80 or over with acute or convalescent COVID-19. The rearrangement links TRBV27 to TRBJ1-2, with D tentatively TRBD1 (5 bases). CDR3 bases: TGTGCCAGCAGTTTCAACCCAGGGTTCTCTAACTATGGCTACACCTTC. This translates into CASSFNPGFSNYGYTF.